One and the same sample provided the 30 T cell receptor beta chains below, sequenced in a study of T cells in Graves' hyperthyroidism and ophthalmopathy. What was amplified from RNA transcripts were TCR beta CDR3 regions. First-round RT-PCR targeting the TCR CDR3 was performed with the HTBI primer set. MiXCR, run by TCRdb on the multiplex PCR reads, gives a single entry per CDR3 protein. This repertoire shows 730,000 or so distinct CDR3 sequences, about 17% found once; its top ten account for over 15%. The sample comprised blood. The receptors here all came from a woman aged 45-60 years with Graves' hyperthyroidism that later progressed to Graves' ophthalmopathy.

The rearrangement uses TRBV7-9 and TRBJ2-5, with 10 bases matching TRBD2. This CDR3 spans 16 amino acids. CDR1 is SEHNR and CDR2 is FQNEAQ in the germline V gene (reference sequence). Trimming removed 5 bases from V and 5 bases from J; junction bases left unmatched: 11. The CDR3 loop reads CASSPSGGDVWETQYF. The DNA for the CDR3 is TGTGCCAGCAGCCCTAGCGGGGGCGACGTATGGGAGACCCAGTACTTC.

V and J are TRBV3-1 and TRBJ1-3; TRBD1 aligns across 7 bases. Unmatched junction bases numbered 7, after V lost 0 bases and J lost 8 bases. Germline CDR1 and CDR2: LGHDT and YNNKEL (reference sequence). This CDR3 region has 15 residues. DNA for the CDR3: TGTGCCAGCAGCCAAGATACAGGGGCCGCGGACACCATATATTTT. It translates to CASSQDTGAADTIYF.

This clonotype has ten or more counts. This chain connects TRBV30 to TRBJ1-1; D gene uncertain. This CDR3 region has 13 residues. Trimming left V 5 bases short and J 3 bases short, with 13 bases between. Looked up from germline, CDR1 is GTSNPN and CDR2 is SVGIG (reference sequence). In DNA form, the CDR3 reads TGTGCCTGGGAAGACGGCACCGACACTGAAGCTTTCTTT. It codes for CAWEDGTDTEAFF.

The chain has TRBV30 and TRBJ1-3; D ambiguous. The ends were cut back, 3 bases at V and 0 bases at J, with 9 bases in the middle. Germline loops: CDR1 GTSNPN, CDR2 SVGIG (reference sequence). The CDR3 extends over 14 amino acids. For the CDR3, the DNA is TGTGCCTGGAGACCTCAGCTCTCTGGAAACACCATATATTTT. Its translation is CAWRPQLSGNTIYF.

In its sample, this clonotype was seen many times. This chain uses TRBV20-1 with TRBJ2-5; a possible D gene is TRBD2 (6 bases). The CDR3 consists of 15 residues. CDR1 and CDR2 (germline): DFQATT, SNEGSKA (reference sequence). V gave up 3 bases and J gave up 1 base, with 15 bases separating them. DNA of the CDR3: TGCAGTGCTAGGTATCTAGCGACTAGCCAAGAGACCCAGTACTTC. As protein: CSARYLATSQETQYF.

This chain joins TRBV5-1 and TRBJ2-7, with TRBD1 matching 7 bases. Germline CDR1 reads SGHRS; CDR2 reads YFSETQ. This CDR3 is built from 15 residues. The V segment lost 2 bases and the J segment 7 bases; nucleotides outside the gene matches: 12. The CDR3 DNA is TGCGCCAGCAGCTTAAACCGGGACAGTGTAGGGGAGCAGTACTTC. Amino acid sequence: CASSLNRDSVGEQYF.

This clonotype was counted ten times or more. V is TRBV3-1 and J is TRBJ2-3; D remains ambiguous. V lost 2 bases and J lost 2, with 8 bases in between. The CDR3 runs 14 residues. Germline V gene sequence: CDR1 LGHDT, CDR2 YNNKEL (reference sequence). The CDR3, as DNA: TGTGCCAGCAGCCAATCAGGTCCCACAGATACGCAGTATTTT. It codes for CASSQSGPTDTQYF.

The CDR3 is CSARDRVEETQYF. Written as DNA, the CDR3 is TGCAGTGCTAGAGATCGCGTTGAAGAGACCCAGTACTTC. The genes are TRBV20-1 and TRBJ2-5; D call uncertain. The V and J ends lost 0 bases and 3 bases respectively, with 8 bases between them. The germline V gene encodes CDR1 DFQATT and CDR2 SNEGSKA (reference sequence). The CDR3 is 13 residues long.

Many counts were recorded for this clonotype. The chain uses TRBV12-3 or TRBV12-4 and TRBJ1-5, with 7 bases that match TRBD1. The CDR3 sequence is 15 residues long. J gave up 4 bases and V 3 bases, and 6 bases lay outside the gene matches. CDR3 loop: CASSFYRGGNQPQHF. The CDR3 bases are TGTGCCAGCAGTTTCTACAGGGGAGGGAATCAGCCCCAGCATTTT.

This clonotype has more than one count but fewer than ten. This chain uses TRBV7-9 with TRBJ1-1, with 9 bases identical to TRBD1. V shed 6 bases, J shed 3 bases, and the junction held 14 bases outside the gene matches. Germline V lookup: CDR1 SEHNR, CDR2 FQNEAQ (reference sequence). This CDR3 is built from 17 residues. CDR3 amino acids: CASSSPGTGPMYTEAFF. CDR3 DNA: TGTGCCAGCAGTTCCCCCGGGACAGGGCCCATGTACACTGAAGCTTTCTTT.

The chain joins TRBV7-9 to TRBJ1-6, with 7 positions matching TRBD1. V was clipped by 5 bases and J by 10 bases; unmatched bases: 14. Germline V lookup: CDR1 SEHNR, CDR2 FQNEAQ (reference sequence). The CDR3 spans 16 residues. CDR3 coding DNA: TGTGCCAGCAGCCCCCCCCAACAGGGGTCAGGATCACCCCTCCACTTT. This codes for CASSPPQQGSGSPLHF.

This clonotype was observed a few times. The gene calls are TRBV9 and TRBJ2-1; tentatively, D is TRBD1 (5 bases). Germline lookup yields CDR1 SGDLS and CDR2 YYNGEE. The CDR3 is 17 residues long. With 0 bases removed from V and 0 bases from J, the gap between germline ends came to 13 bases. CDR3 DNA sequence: TGTGCCAGCAGCGTAGATAGGGGATCGAGCTCCTACAATGAGCAGTTCTTC. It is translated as CASSVDRGSSSYNEQFF.

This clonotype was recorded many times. The CDR3, as DNA: TGTGCCAGCAGCCTTGACTGGGAAGCTTTCTTT. Its protein is CASSLDWEAFF. V is TRBV7-9 and J is TRBJ1-1; D is undetermined. The CDR3 is made up of 11 amino acids. With 5 bases removed from V and 8 bases from J, the gap between germline ends came to 9 bases. The germline V gene has CDR1 SEHNR and CDR2 FQNEAQ (reference sequence).

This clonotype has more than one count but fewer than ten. DNA of the CDR3: TGTGCTAGTGGACCGACTAGCGGGGGGCCCTACGGGATCTACGAGCAGTACTTC. Amino acid sequence: CASGPTSGGPYGIYEQYF. The V and J genes are TRBV12-5 and TRBJ2-7; TRBD2 agrees at 13 bases. The CDR3 spans 18 residues. The V segment lost 6 bases and the J segment 3 bases; nucleotides outside the gene matches: 14. The V gene's germline CDR1 is LGHNT and CDR2 FRNRAP. The whole variable domain, remainder taken from reference TRBV12-5 and TRBJ2-7, is DARVTQTPRHKVTEMGQEVTMRCQPILGHNTVFWYRQTMMQGLELLAYFRNRAPLDDSGMPKDRFSAEMPDATLATLKIQPSEPRDSAVYFCASGPTSGGPYGIYEQYFGPGTRLTVT.

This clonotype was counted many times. The CDR3 reads CASSWGTDSYEQYF. The DNA of the CDR3 is TGTGCCAGCAGCTGGGGGACGGACTCCTACGAGCAGTACTTC. This chain links TRBV5-4 with TRBJ2-7; either TRBD1 or TRBD2 may supply D (5 bases each). Germline CDR1 SGHNT, CDR2 YYREEE (reference sequence). This CDR3 region has 14 residues. The V and J ends lost 3 bases and 0 bases respectively, with 10 bases between them.

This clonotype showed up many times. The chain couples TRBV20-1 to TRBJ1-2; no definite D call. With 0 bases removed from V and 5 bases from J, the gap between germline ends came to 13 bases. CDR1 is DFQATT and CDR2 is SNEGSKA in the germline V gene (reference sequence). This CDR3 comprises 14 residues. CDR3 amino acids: CSARDGQIWYGYTF. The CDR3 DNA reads TGCAGTGCTAGAGATGGCCAGATCTGGTATGGCTACACCTTC.

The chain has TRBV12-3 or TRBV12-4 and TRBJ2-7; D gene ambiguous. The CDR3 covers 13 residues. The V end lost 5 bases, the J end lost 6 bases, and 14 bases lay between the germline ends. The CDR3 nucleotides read TGTGCCAGCAGTCAGAACTTCCTTGGCGAGCAGTACTTC. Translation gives CASSQNFLGEQYF.

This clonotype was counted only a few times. This CDR3 is CASSYFFGTSGRANTGELFF. CDR3 in DNA: TGTGCCAGCAGTTACTTTTTTGGGACTAGCGGGAGGGCGAACACCGGGGAGCTGTTTTTT. The chain is built from TRBV6-2 or TRBV6-3 and TRBJ2-2; 16 bases match TRBD2. Germline assignment: CDR1 MNHEY and CDR2 SVGEGT. CDR3 length: 20 residues. After removal of 1 base from V and 0 bases from J, the junction contained 5 bases not matched to a gene.

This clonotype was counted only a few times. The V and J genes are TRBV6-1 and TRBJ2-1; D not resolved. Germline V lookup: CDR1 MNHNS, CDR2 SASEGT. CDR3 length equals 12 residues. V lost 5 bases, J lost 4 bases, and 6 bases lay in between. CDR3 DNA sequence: TGTGCCAGCAGTACTGTGTACAATGAGCAGTTCTTC. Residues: CASSTVYNEQFF.

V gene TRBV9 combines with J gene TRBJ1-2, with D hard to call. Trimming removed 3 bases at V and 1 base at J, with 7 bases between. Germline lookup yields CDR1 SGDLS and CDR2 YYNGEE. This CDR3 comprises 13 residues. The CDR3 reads CASSEFNNYGYTF. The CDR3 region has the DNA TGTGCCAGCAGCGAATTTAATAACTATGGCTACACCTTC.

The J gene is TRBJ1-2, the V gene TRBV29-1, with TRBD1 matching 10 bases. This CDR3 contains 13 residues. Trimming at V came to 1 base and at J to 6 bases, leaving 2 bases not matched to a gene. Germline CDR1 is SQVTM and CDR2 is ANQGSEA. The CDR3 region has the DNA TGCAGCGTTGAAGTGGGGACAGGGGATGGCTACACCTTC. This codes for CSVEVGTGDGYTF.

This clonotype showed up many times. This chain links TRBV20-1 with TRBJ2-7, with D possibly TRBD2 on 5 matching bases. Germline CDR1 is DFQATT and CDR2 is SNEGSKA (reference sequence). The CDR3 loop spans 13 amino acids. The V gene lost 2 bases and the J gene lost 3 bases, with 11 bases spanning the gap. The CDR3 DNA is TGCAGTGCTAGATTCCCCGGGGTCTACGAGCAGTACTTC. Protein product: CSARFPGVYEQYF.

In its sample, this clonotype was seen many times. CDR3 amino acids: CASSPRTSGETQYF. CDR3 sequence (DNA): TGTGCCAGCAGCCCGAGGACTAGCGGAGAGACCCAGTACTTC. The chain links TRBV11-2 to TRBJ2-5, with TRBD2 identical over 10 bases. V trimming: 5 bases; J trimming: 4 bases; junction bases outside the gene matches: 4. The CDR3 is 14 amino acids. Per germline, CDR1 SGHAT and CDR2 FQNNGV.

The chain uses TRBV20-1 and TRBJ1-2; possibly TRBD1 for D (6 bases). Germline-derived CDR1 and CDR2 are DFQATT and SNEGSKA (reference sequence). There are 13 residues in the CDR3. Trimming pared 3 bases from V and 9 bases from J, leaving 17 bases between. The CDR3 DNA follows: TGCAGTGCTAGCATTAGACAGGCTATGAGCTACACCTTC. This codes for CSASIRQAMSYTF.

CDR3 region: CASSLGGLAQQETQYF. In DNA form, the CDR3 reads TGCGCCAGCAGCTTGGGCGGACTAGCCCAACAAGAGACCCAGTACTTC. The rearrangement uses TRBV5-1 and TRBJ2-5, with 8 bases identical to TRBD2. The CDR3 spans 16 residues. V shed 0 bases and J 2 bases; nucleotides not matched to a gene: 6. Germline CDR1 reads SGHRS; CDR2 reads YFSETQ.

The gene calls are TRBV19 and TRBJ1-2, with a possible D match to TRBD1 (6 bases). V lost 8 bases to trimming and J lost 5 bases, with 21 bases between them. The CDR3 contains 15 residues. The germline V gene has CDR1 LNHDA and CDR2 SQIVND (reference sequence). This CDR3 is CASYLPGHGVYGYTF. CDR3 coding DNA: TGTGCCAGTTACCTCCCGGGACACGGGGTTTATGGCTACACCTTC.

This CDR3 is CASSPDHYEQYF. The CDR3 region has the DNA TGTGCCAGCTCACCCGACCACTACGAGCAGTACTTC. This chain uses TRBV18 with TRBJ2-7; D is unclear. Trimming took 3 bases from V and 3 from J, leaving 6 bases between them. The CDR3 is 12 residues long. CDR1 and CDR2 from the germline V gene are KGHSH and LQKENI. Drawing the rest from reference TRBV18 and TRBJ2-7, the complete variable domain is NAGVMQNPRHLVRRRGQEARLRCSPMKGHSHVYWYRQLPEEGLKFMVYLQKENIIDESGMPKERFSAEFPKEGPSILRIQQVVRGDSAAYFCASSPDHYEQYFGPGTRLTVT.

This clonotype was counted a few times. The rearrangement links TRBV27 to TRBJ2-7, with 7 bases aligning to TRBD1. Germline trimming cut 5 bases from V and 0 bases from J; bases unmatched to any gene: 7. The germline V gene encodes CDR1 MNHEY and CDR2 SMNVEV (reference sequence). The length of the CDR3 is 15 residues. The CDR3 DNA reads TGTGCCAGCAGTGTCACCGGGACAGCCTCCTACGAGCAGTACTTC. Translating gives CASSVTGTASYEQYF.

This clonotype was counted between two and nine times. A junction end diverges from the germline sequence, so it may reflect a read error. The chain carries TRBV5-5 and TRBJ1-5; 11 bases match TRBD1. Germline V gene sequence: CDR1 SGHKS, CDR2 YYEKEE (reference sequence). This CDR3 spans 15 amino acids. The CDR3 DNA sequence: TGTGCCAGCAGTACGGACAGGGGGCAACGTCAGCCCCTGCATTTT. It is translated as CASSTDRGQRQPLHF.

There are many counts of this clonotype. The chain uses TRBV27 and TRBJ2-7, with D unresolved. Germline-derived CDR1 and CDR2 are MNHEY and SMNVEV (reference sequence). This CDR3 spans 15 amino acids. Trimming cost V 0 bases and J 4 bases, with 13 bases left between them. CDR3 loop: CASSLSASLHYEQYF. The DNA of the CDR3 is TGTGCCAGCAGTTTATCGGCCAGCCTACATTACGAGCAGTACTTC.